This T cell receptor (beta chain) derives from a study of blood T cells in healthy people across ages. In germline, CDR1 is LGHNA, CDR2 YNFKEQ. The CDR3 is 15 residues long. Sample-barcoded 5' priming and a J-beta primer mix drove a second PCR of roughly 7 to 11 cycles. TCRdb passed the 5' RACE reads through MiXCR, listing each CDR3 protein once. Here the sample spans about 1,800,000 distinct CDR3 sequences, about 30% being singletons. Overall study results and limits: TCR beta diversity tracked closely with naive T cell percentage.

Of note for this clonotype: Its antigen is currently unknown. Sequence at one end of the junction differs from germline and may be a read error.

Sequenced input: blood. V and J are TRBV4-2 and TRBJ2-1; TRBD1 matches 10 bases. The J call is in doubt because the DNA end fits TRBJ2-7 better. The clonotype originates from a woman in her 30s in good health. DNA for the CDR3: TGTGTCAGCAGCTTTCGACAGGGGGCTGTGGGCGAGCAGTACTTC. Its protein is CVSSFRQGAVGEQYF.